This T cell receptor (beta chain) was obtained from a study of T cell repertoires in cytomegalovirus infection. Study-level background: In the study, CMV epitopes included recently identified HLA-C-restricted and well-studied HLA-B-restricted ones. CMV infection plus the matching HLA type was flagged by public TCR beta signatures.

The study, taken as a whole, reports: Accumulated public TCR beta family frequency recognized individuals carrying CMV together with the relevant HLA. In two of eight donors, the top clonotype was HLA-C-restricted CMV-specific.

The V and J ends lost 1 base and 4 bases respectively, with 17 bases between them. The CDR3 length is 17 residues. Germline V gene sequence: CDR1 SGHVS, CDR2 FNYEAQ. Each CDR3 protein is one row after TCRdb ran MiXCR on the reads. The sample holds roughly 990,000 distinct CDR3 sequences, roughly 30% seen once. To note about this clonotype: Its antigen is still unknown.

The sample was cultured CD8+ T cells from PBMCs, taken from culture after CMV antigen stimulation. The sequence derives from a human donor in good health (CMV status not recorded). Some clones in this sample may be carry-over from other donors' samples. This chain links TRBV7-6 with TRBJ2-1, with D unclear. For the CDR3, the DNA is TGTGCCAGCAGCTTAGTCTCGGTGGTGGGAAGATACAATGAGCAGTTCTTC. Encoded protein: CASSLVSVVGRYNEQFF.